The 14 T cell receptor beta chains listed next were all sequenced from one sample in a study of identical twins listed by TCRdb under 2016. Library generation was performed with 5' RACE. TCRdb lists the instrument as Illumina HiSeq 2000. TCRdb reprocessed the public reads (quality trimming at Q25 with fastp, clone calling with MiXCR) and kept in-frame beta chains. CDR3 protein sequences are deduplicated, and each keeps its most common genes and DNA. The table for this sample lists 520,000 or so distinct CDR3 sequences; 20% to 25% of them were counted only once. The top ten clones comprise about 0.99% of the sample. A further study also used this sample, focusing on T cells expressing NK-cell markers.

Sequenced: CD4+ T cells sorted from blood. The receptors derive from a woman younger than 30 in good health.

This chain connects TRBV10-3 to TRBJ2-1, with D maybe TRBD2 (5 bases). The CDR3 loop spans 14 amino acids. Germline V gene lookup returns CDR1 ENHRY and CDR2 SYGVKD. CDR3 loop: CGTNGGSSYNEQFF. The CDR3 DNA reads TGTGGCACCAATGGTGGGAGCTCCTACAATGAGCAGTTCTTC.

On this clonotype: Just one base apart from a much larger clone, this may be a read error. V gene TRBV5-1 combines with J gene TRBJ2-3; 10 bases line up with TRBD2. V lost 0 bases to trimming and J lost 0 bases; unmatched junction nucleotides: 4. CDR3 size: 17 residues. Per germline, CDR1 SGHRS and CDR2 YFSETQ. For the CDR3, the DNA is TGCGCCAGCAGCTTGGGGACTAGCGGATCTAGCACAGATACGCAGTATTTT. Translated: CASSLGTSGSSTDTQYF.

This clonotype was detected many times. The chain uses TRBV3-1 and TRBJ2-3; the D is unclear. Deletions cut 3 bases from V and 4 bases from J, with 11 bases between. Germline values: CDR1 LGHDT, CDR2 YNNKEL (reference sequence). This CDR3 region has 14 residues. The CDR3 nucleotides read TGTGCCAGCAGCCACAACGGTGTGTCAGATACGCAGTATTTT. Its protein product is CASSHNGVSDTQYF.

V is TRBV20-1 and J is TRBJ1-2; no reliable D call. Germline lookup yields CDR1 DFQATT and CDR2 SNEGSKA (reference sequence). CDR3 length: 15 residues. Trimming took off 3 bases at V and 0 bases at J, with 14 bases between the two ends. The CDR3 region is CSASNLRLANYGYTF. The DNA of the CDR3 is TGCAGTGCTAGCAACTTAAGGTTAGCTAACTATGGCTACACCTTC.

The J gene is TRBJ2-1, the V gene TRBV6-1; D gene uncertain. The length of the CDR3 is 15 residues. Trimming removed 6 bases at V and 13 bases at J, with 25 bases between. Per the germline V gene, CDR1 is MNHNS and CDR2 is SASEGT. The CDR3 DNA sequence: TGTGCCAGCAGGGAGCCCAGCTCGATCTACACCCGACAGTTCTTC. This codes for CASREPSSIYTRQFF.

This clonotype was seen only a few times. The chain employs TRBV24-1 and TRBJ2-5, with 13 positions matching TRBD2. The ends lost 9 bases at V and 4 bases at J; junction bases unmatched: 7. Germline CDR1 KGHDR, CDR2 SFDVKD. The CDR3 length is 15 residues. CDR3 sequence reads: CATSNGLAGVETQYF. In DNA, the CDR3 is TGTGCCACCTCTAACGGACTAGCGGGAGTAGAGACCCAGTACTTC.

The chain recombines TRBV7-9 with TRBJ1-2; 9 bases match TRBD1. The CDR3 runs to 13 residues. V lost 4 bases and J lost 8; bases outside the gene matches: 5. Germline V lookup: CDR1 SEHNR, CDR2 FQNEAQ (reference sequence). The CDR3 nucleotides are TGTGCCAGCAGCTACTGGGACAGGGACGGCTACACCTTC. Its translation is CASSYWDRDGYTF.

The gene calls are TRBV6-5 and TRBJ1-6; 7 nucleotides agree with TRBD1. With V trimmed by 5 bases and J by 10 bases, 8 bases remained unmatched. Germline lookup yields CDR1 MNHEY and CDR2 SVGAGI. The CDR3 runs to 14 residues. The CDR3 loop reads CASSLQGPRSPLHF. The CDR3 DNA is TGTGCCAGCAGTCTACAGGGGCCGAGGTCACCCCTCCACTTT.

V usage is TRBV20-1 and J usage is TRBJ1-6, with D possibly being TRBD1 (5 bases). Trimming shortened V by 6 bases and J by 13 bases, and 19 bases separated the two germline ends. The CDR3 sequence is 13 residues long. Germline CDR1 reads DFQATT; CDR2 reads SNEGSKA (reference sequence). CDR3 loop: CSAQEGLIRPLHF. The CDR3 DNA sequence: TGCAGTGCACAGGAAGGGCTAATTCGGCCCCTCCACTTT.

The rearrangement joins TRBV20-1 to TRBJ2-2; D possibly matches TRBD1 or TRBD2 (5 bases each). The CDR3 contains 13 residues. From germline, CDR1 is DFQATT and CDR2 SNEGSKA (reference sequence). Trimming pared 5 bases from V and 2 bases from J, leaving 9 bases between. CDR3 coding DNA: TGCAGTGCTCGGTGGGACAACACCGGGGAGCTGTTTTTT. Translating gives CSARWDNTGELFF.

The V call is TRBV5-1, the J call TRBJ2-3; tentatively, D is TRBD2 (7 bases). This CDR3 region has 16 residues. Germline CDR1 reads SGHRS; CDR2 reads YFSETQ. Trimming took off 2 bases at V and 5 bases at J, with 18 bases between the two ends. CDR3 nucleotide sequence: TGCGCCAGCAGCTTCCCCTTGGGGGGGGGCCAAGATACGCAGTATTTT. It codes for CASSFPLGGGQDTQYF.

The chain employs TRBV20-1 and TRBJ2-4; tentative D call: TRBD1 (6 bases). The CDR3 sequence is 13 residues long. The germline V gene encodes CDR1 DFQATT and CDR2 SNEGSKA (reference sequence). V lost 6 bases to trimming and J lost 7 bases, with 16 bases between them. In DNA form, the CDR3 reads TGCAGTGCCGAGGCCAGGGGAGAGAACATTCAGTACTTC. Translated, it gives CSAEARGENIQYF.

This chain connects TRBV2 to TRBJ2-5; TRBD2 matches 12 bases. CDR1 SNHLY and CDR2 FYNNEI come from the germline V gene. This CDR3 has 17 residues. V trimming: 6 bases; J trimming: 3 bases; junction bases outside the gene matches: 11. This CDR3 reads CASSDRTSGGPKETQYF. The DNA of the CDR3 is TGTGCCAGCAGCGATCGAACTAGCGGGGGGCCTAAAGAGACCCAGTACTTC.

A few counts support this clonotype. CDR3 bases: TGTGCCTGGAGAGAAACGGGACGGAAGGCGGAGTACTTC. As protein: CAWRETGRKAEYF. The J gene is TRBJ2-4, the V gene TRBV30, with D possibly being TRBD1 or TRBD2 (5 bases each). Trimming left V 3 bases short and J 14 bases short, with 20 bases between. The germline gives CDR1 GTSNPN, CDR2 SVGIG (reference sequence). This CDR3 contains 13 residues.